A single sample is the source of the 12 T cell receptor beta chains below, sequenced in a study of cytomegalovirus exposure and HLA in healthy donors. PCR amplification relied on 60 Vbeta primers (plus 13 Jbeta primers). Clones were sequenced by immunoSEQ multiplex PCR, and TCRdb holds only the in-frame ones, with some missing. Found here are 150,000 to 200,000 clones; the top ten clones hold approximately 0.82%. Sequenced input: PBMCs. Receptor source: a woman aged 18-29 years in good health and CMV-seropositive.

The chain joins TRBV7-3 to TRBJ2-1, with 15 bases fitting TRBD2. From germline, CDR1 is SGHTA and CDR2 FQGTGA. V lost 3 bases to trimming and J lost 4 bases; unmatched junction nucleotides: 1. This CDR3 has 16 residues. The CDR3 loop is CASSFGTSGGYNEQFF. Written as DNA, the CDR3 is TGTGCCAGCAGCTTCGGGACTAGCGGGGGGTACAATGAGCAGTTCTTC.

This chain links TRBV4-1 with TRBJ2-1, with D possibly TRBD1 on 6 matching bases. The ends were cut back, 1 base at V and 6 bases at J, with 13 bases in the middle. CDR3 size: 15 residues. CDR1 MGHRA and CDR2 YSYEKL come from the germline V gene. CDR3 in amino acids: CASSQVTGIFNEQFF. The DNA for the CDR3 is TGCGCCAGCAGCCAAGTCACAGGGATCTTCAATGAGCAGTTCTTC.

The genes are TRBV6-5 and TRBJ2-1, with a weak D call TRBD2 (5 bases). The V gene lost 2 bases and the J gene lost 9 bases, with 5 bases spanning the gap. The CDR3 loop spans 11 amino acids. The germline gives CDR1 MNHEY, CDR2 SVGAGI. CDR3 bases: TGTGCCAGCAGTTACGGGAGTGAGCAGTTCTTC. Its translation is CASSYGSEQFF.

This chain connects TRBV5-4 to TRBJ1-5; TRBD1 aligns across 7 bases. Looked up from germline, CDR1 is SGHNT and CDR2 is YYREEE (reference sequence). The ends lost 4 bases at V and 3 bases at J; junction bases unmatched: 10. The CDR3 covers 16 residues. The CDR3: CASSLAQGGLNQPQHF. CDR3 in DNA: TGTGCCAGCAGCCTTGCCCAGGGGGGACTCAATCAGCCCCAGCATTTT.

The V call is TRBV30, the J call TRBJ2-4; TRBD1 agrees at 11 bases. V was clipped by 3 bases and J by 8 bases; unmatched bases: 15. The CDR3 runs to 17 residues. Germline V gene lookup returns CDR1 GTSNPN and CDR2 SVGIG (reference sequence). The CDR3 nucleotides are TGTGCCTGGAGGGTTAGCCCCCAGTGGGGACAGGGGGACATTCAGTACTTC. Protein sequence: CAWRVSPQWGQGDIQYF. Based on the CDR3 plus reference TRBV30 and TRBJ2-4, the full variable domain is SQTIHQWPATLVQPVGSPLSLECTVEGTSNPNLYWYRQAAGRGLQLLFYSVGIGQISSEVPQNLSASRPQDRQFILSSKKLLLSDSGFYLCAWRVSPQWGQGDIQYFGAGTRLSVL.

The chain has TRBV27 and TRBJ2-7; weak D call: TRBD1 (6 bases). V gave up 4 bases and J gave up 3 bases, with 13 bases separating them. CDR1 is MNHEY, CDR2 SMNVEV, per germline (reference sequence). This CDR3 has 14 residues. CDR3 region: CASSSLPGDYEQYF. The CDR3 DNA sequence: TGTGCCAGCAGTTCCCTCCCAGGGGACTACGAGCAGTACTTC.

The V call is TRBV5-4, the J call TRBJ2-3; 7 bases line up with TRBD1. The CDR3 consists of 14 residues. The V and J ends lost 1 base and 1 base, in that order; junction bases with no gene match: 0. Germline CDR1 is SGHNT and CDR2 is YYREEE (reference sequence). CDR3 protein: CASSLRGRTDTQYF. Here the CDR3 DNA reads TGTGCCAGCAGCTTGAGGGGGCGCACAGATACGCAGTATTTT.

The V call is TRBV6-5, the J call TRBJ1-2, with 7 positions matching TRBD1. The CDR3 consists of 13 residues. The junction had 8 bases not matched to a gene; V was cut back by 5 bases and J by 8 bases. From germline, CDR1 is MNHEY and CDR2 SVGAGI. Here the CDR3 reads CASSQQGLGGYTF. For the CDR3, the DNA is TGTGCCAGCAGTCAACAGGGGCTAGGGGGCTACACCTTC.

As to this clone: At the DNA level, this CDR3 is encoded by other sequences in the same sample as well. CDR3: CASSELQGYEQYF. In nucleotides, the CDR3 is TGTGCCAGCAGTGAACTACAGGGGTACGAGCAGTACTTC. The rearrangement uses TRBV2 and TRBJ2-7, with 7 positions matching TRBD1. Per germline, CDR1 SNHLY and CDR2 FYNNEI. V lost 2 bases and J lost 4; bases outside the gene matches: 2. CDR3 length: 13 residues.

The V gene is TRBV2, the J gene TRBJ2-7, with a possible D match to TRBD2 (5 bases). The CDR3 is made up of 13 amino acids. Trimming cost V 5 bases and J 2 bases, with 10 bases left between them. CDR1 and CDR2 (germline): SNHLY, FYNNEI. CDR3: CASSRLGTYEQYF. The CDR3 DNA sequence: TGTGCCAGCAGTCGCCTCGGGACCTACGAGCAGTACTTC.

Concerning this clone itself: Mismatch with germline at one junction end may stem from a read error. CDR3 sequence (DNA): TGTGCCAGCAGCTTAAGAACAGATACGCAGTGTTTT. Translation gives CASSLRTDTQCF. This chain links TRBV7-9 with TRBJ2-3; D remains ambiguous. This CDR3 comprises 12 residues. Germline CDR1 is SEHNR and CDR2 is FQNEAQ (reference sequence).

The CDR3 sequence is CASPRPGLAESTGELFF. CDR3 nucleotide sequence: TGTGCCAGCCCCAGGCCCGGACTAGCCGAGAGCACCGGGGAGCTGTTTTTT. The chain is built from TRBV7-9 and TRBJ2-2; 8 nucleotides line up with TRBD2. Unmatched junction bases numbered 15, after V lost 8 bases and J lost 4 bases. The germline CDR1 and CDR2 sequences are SEHNR and FQNEAQ (reference sequence). The CDR3 is 17 residues long.